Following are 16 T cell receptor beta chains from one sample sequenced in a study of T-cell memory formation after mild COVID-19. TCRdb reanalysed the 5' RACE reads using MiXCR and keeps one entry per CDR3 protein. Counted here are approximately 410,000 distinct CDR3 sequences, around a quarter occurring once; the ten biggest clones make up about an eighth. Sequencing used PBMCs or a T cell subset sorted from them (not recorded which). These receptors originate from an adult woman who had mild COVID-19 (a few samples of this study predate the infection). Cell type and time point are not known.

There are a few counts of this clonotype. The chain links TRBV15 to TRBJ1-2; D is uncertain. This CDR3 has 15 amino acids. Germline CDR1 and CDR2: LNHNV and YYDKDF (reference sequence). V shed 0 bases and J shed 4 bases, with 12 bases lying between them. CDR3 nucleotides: TGTGCCACCAGCAGAGATAGAGGCAGAACCTATGGCTACACCTTC. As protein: CATSRDRGRTYGYTF.

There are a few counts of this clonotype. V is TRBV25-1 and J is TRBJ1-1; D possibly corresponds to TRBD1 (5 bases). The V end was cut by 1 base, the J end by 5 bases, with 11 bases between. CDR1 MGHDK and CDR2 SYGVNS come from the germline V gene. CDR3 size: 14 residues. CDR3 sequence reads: CASSEWGEMTEAFF. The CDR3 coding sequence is TGTGCCAGCAGTGAATGGGGGGAGATGACTGAAGCTTTCTTT.

Written as DNA, the CDR3 is TGCAGCGTTGTTCGGCTCCACCAAGAGACCCAGTACTTC. It codes for CSVVRLHQETQYF. V is TRBV29-1 and J is TRBJ2-5, with unresolved D. Germline values: CDR1 SQVTM, CDR2 ANQGSEA. The V and J ends lost 4 bases and 0 bases respectively, with 9 bases between them. The CDR3 runs 13 residues.

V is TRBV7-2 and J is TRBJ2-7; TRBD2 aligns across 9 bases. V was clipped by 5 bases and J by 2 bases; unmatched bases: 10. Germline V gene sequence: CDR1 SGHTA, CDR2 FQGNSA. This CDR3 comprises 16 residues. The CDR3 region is CASSRLADPFTYEQYF. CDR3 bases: TGTGCCAGCAGCCGACTAGCGGACCCCTTTACCTACGAGCAGTACTTC.

The CDR3 nucleotides read TGTGCCAGCAGTGCGCGGATGAGGGAGACCCAGTACTTC. Translating gives CASSARMRETQYF. The V gene is TRBV12-3 or TRBV12-4, the J gene TRBJ2-5; D remains ambiguous. The ends were cut back, 5 bases at V and 5 bases at J, with 12 bases in the middle. The CDR3 is 13 residues long.

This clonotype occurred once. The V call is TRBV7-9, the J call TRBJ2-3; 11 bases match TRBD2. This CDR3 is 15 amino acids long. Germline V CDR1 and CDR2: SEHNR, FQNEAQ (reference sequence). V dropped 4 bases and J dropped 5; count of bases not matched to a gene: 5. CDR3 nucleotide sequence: TGTGCCAGCAGCTCTCCTAGCGGGAGGCGAGATACGCAGTATTTT. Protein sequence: CASSSPSGRRDTQYF.

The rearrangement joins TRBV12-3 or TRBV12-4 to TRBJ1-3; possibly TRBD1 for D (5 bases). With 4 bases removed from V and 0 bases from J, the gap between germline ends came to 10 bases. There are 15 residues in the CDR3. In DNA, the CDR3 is TGTGCCAGCAGTTCTACAGGCAACTCTGGAAACACCATATATTTT. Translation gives CASSSTGNSGNTIYF.

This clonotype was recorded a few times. The CDR3 loop reads CASSRTSGRRAGANVLTF. The CDR3 DNA sequence: TGTGCCAGCAGCCGGACTAGCGGGAGGCGTGCTGGGGCCAACGTCCTGACTTTC. The chain combines TRBV27 with TRBJ2-6; TRBD2 matches 14 bases. Germline values: CDR1 MNHEY, CDR2 SMNVEV (reference sequence). This CDR3 contains 18 residues. Germline trimming cut 6 bases from V and 2 bases from J; bases unmatched to any gene: 6.

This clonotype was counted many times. The chain's CDR3 is CASSDPTGRGGTDTQYF. CDR3 DNA: TGTGCCAGCAGTGATCCTACGGGGCGGGGGGGCACAGATACGCAGTATTTT. The genes are TRBV25-1 and TRBJ2-3; the match to TRBD2 covers 8 bases. The length of the CDR3 is 17 residues. V shed 3 bases and J 1 base; nucleotides not matched to a gene: 9. Germline CDR1 and CDR2: MGHDK and SYGVNS. The variable domain in full, with the rest retrieved from reference TRBV25-1 and TRBJ2-3, is EADIYQTPRYLVIGTGKKITLECSQTMGHDKMYWYQQDPGMELHLIHYSYGVNSTEKGDLSSESTVSRIRTEHFPLTLESARPSHTSQYLCASSDPTGRGGTDTQYFGPGTRLTVL.

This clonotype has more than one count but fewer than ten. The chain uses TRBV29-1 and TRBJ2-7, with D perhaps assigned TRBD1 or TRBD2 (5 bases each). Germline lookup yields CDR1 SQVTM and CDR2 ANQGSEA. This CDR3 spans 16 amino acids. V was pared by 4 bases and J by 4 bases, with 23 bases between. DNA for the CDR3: TGCAGCGTTGTCGCGCCGGGACGCAAAGCAACGTACGAGCAGTACTTC. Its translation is CSVVAPGRKATYEQYF.

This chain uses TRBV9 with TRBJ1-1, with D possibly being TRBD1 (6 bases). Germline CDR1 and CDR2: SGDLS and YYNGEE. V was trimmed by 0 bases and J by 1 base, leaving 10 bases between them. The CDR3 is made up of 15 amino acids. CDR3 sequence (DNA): TGTGCCAGCAGCGTAGGTCACAGGGCGAACACTGAAGCTTTCTTT. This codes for CASSVGHRANTEAFF.

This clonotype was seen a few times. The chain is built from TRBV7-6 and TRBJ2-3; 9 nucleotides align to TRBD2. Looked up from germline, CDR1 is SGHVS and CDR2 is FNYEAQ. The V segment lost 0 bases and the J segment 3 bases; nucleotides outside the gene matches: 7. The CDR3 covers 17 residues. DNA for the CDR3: TGTGCCAGCAGCTTAGCGAAAGGGACTAGCTTGACAGATACGCAGTATTTT. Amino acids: CASSLAKGTSLTDTQYF.

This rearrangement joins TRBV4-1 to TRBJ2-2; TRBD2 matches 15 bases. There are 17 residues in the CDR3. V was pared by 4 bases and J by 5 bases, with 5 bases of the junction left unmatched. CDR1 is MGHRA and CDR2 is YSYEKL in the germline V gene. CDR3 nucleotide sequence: TGCGCCAGCAGCCGCCTGGGACTAGCGGGGGGTACCGGGGAGCTGTTTTTT. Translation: CASSRLGLAGGTGELFF.

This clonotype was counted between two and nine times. Written as DNA, the CDR3 is TGTGCCAGCAGTTACTCGGACTGGGGGACCTACGAGCAGTACTTC. Translated, it gives CASSYSDWGTYEQYF. The rearrangement uses TRBV6-5 and TRBJ2-7; D may be TRBD1 or TRBD2 (5 bases each). The CDR3 has 15 amino acids. V was trimmed by 0 bases and J by 2 bases, leaving 11 bases between them. Germline lookup yields CDR1 MNHEY and CDR2 SVGAGI.

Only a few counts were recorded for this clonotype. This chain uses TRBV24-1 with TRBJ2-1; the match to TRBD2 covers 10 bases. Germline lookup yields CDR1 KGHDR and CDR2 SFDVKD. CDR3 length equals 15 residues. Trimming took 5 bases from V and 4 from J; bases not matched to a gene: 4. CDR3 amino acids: CATSGAGGQYNEQFF. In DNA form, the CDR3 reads TGTGCCACCAGTGGAGCGGGAGGGCAATACAATGAGCAGTTCTTC.

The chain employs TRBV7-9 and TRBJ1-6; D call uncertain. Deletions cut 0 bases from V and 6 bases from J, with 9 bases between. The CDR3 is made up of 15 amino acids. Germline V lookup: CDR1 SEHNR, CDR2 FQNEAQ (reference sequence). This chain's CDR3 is CASSLASGINSPLHF. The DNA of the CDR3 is TGTGCCAGCAGCTTAGCAAGCGGAATTAATTCACCCCTCCACTTT.